This is a list of T cell receptor beta chains from one sample in a study of blood T cells in healthy people across ages. TCRdb ran MiXCR on the 5' RACE reads and lists one entry per CDR3 protein. Among around 800,000 distinct CDR3 sequences, approximately 65% were seen once, and the ten largest hold roughly a quarter. The sequencing input was blood. These receptors were collected from a man aged 30-40 years in good health. Both conserved end residues are part of each CDR3. The D gene is left open where the match is weak. Clone size is given for some rows only: seen once, a few or many times, or a class if the clone is expanded.

DNA,CDR3,D,J,V,size
TGTGCCAGCAGTTTAGGTCAGCCCCAGCATTTT,CASSLGQPQHF,-,TRBJ1-5,TRBV12-3/TRBV12-4,many
TGTGCCAGCAGTTTGCTGCGGGAATCAGGCTACACCTTC,CASSLLRESGYTF,-,TRBJ1-2,TRBV12-3/TRBV12-4,few
TGTGCCAGCAGCAAACGGCGGGACCCAGGAAGTGAAAAACTGTTTTTT,CASSKRRDPGSEKLFF,-,TRBJ1-4,TRBV21-1,-
TGTGCCAGCAGCTTAGAGGTCATTCAGTACTTC,CASSLEVIQYF,-,TRBJ2-4,TRBV7-2,-
TGCAGTGCTACGATGATAACAGGGGAGGAGACCCAGTACTTC,CSATMITGEETQYF,TRBD1,TRBJ2-5,TRBV20-1,-
TGTGCCAGCAGCTTAGGGAGGGGGGCGAATGGAGGCTACACCTTC,CASSLGRGANGGYTF,-,TRBJ1-2,TRBV7-2,-
TGCAGTGCTAGGCCGGGACACAGAAACAATGAGCAGTTCTTC,CSARPGHRNNEQFF,-,TRBJ2-1,TRBV20-1,-
TGTGCCAGCAGCCAAGAGCGGGGGAGGAACAATGAGCAGTTCTTC,CASSQERGRNNEQFF,TRBD2,TRBJ2-1,TRBV4-2,-
TGCAGCGCAATAGCGGGGGGGCGTCAAGAGACCCAGTACTTC,CSAIAGGRQETQYF,TRBD2,TRBJ2-5,TRBV29-1,-
TGTGCCAGCAGCCAAGATAGGGGACGGAGCAACACCGGGGAGCTGTTTTTT,CASSQDRGRSNTGELFF,-,TRBJ2-2,TRBV3-1,-
TGTGCCAGCAGTTTATCTAACAGTTACAATGAGCAGTTCTTC,CASSLSNSYNEQFF,-,TRBJ2-1,TRBV27,few
TGCAGCGTTCCGACAGGGCGGGGGCCCAAAAACACTCAGTACTTC,CSVPTGRGPKNTQYF,-,TRBJ2-5,TRBV29-1,-
TGTGCCAGCAGCGCGGCAGGGGGCTACTATGGCTACACCTTC,CASSAAGGYYGYTF,TRBD1,TRBJ1-2,TRBV9,once
TGTGCCAGCAGTAGGGGAGGGGGCCCCAATGAGCAGTTCTTC,CASSRGGGPNEQFF,-,TRBJ2-1,TRBV6-5,-
TGTGCCATCAGTGACCGAATAGCGGGGGATCACTACAATGAGCAGTTCTTC,CAISDRIAGDHYNEQFF,TRBD2,TRBJ2-1,TRBV10-3,-
TGTGCCAGCAGTTTCGACAGTCTGCCGAGCTATGGCTACACCTTC,CASSFDSLPSYGYTF,-,TRBJ1-2,TRBV6-2/TRBV6-3,-
TGTGCCAGCAGCTACGGGGTTGGCGAGCAGTACTTC,CASSYGVGEQYF,-,TRBJ2-7,TRBV7-6,-
TGTGCCAGCAGTTACTCGCAGATCGGGGCCCGAGAGCAGTACTTC,CASSYSQIGAREQYF,-,TRBJ2-7,TRBV6-5,-
TGTGCCAGTAGGGACATCCAAGTGCAAGAGCAGTACTTC,CASRDIQVQEQYF,-,TRBJ2-7,TRBV19,-
TGTGCCAGCAGCCAAACAACCCTGCTGAACTACGAGCAGTACTTC,CASSQTTLLNYEQYF,-,TRBJ2-7,TRBV3-1,few
TGTGCCATCAGTGAGGGGACTAGCGGGGGATCGGGAGAGACCCAGTACTTC,CAISEGTSGGSGETQYF,TRBD2,TRBJ2-5,TRBV10-3,few
TGTGCCAGCAGCTCCGAAGAGGGAAAAAGCTATGGCTACACCTTC,CASSSEEGKSYGYTF,-,TRBJ1-2,TRBV7-6,few
TGTGCCAGCAGCTCGAGTCAAGGGGCTGGGGCCAACGTCCTGACTTTC,CASSSSQGAGANVLTF,-,TRBJ2-6,TRBV7-9,once
TGTGCCAGCAGCCAACCCGTAGCGGGGAGCAATGAGCAGTTCTTC,CASSQPVAGSNEQFF,TRBD2,TRBJ2-1,TRBV28,-
TGTGCCAGCGGGACGGGCAGCTACCAAGAGACCCAGTACTTC,CASGTGSYQETQYF,-,TRBJ2-5,TRBV7-2,few
TGTGCCAGCAGCTTGGGCGGACAGGGTTTTAATGAGCAGTATTTC,CASSLGGQGFNEQYF,TRBD1,TRBJ2-7,TRBV5-6,-
TGCAGCGTTGAGAGCGGGACAGGGGGTTATGAGCAGTTCTTC,CSVESGTGGYEQFF,TRBD1,TRBJ2-1,TRBV29-1,many
TGTGCCAGCAGCCAAGGATGGACAGTACGCAATGAGCAGTTCTTC,CASSQGWTVRNEQFF,-,TRBJ2-1,TRBV3-1,-
TGTGCCAGCAGTGAGGCGGGCGTATCCTACGAGCAGTACTTC,CASSEAGVSYEQYF,-,TRBJ2-7,TRBV12-3/TRBV12-4,-
TGTGCCAGCAGCTTCGGGCCAACGGTCGAGCAGTACTTC,CASSFGPTVEQYF,-,TRBJ2-7,TRBV7-2,few
TGCAGCGTTGATTTAGGGGGCGGGAATGAGCAGTTCTTC,CSVDLGGGNEQFF,TRBD1,TRBJ2-1,TRBV29-1,-
TGCAGCGTAATCCCTCAGGGTTTCTACGAGCAGTACTTC,CSVIPQGFYEQYF,-,TRBJ2-7,TRBV29-1,few
TGTGCCAGCAGGGGGCGAGGGGCGTACACAGATACGCAGTATTTT,CASRGRGAYTDTQYF,-,TRBJ2-3,TRBV28,-
TGTGCCAGCAGCAACGGGACTAGCGAGCTCAGCTCCTACGAGCAGTACTTC,CASSNGTSELSSYEQYF,-,TRBJ2-7,TRBV21-1,-
TGTGCCTCCCAGAGGGGCCGGGGTAATTCACCCCTCCACTTT,CASQRGRGNSPLHF,-,TRBJ1-6,TRBV6-5,-
TGCGCCAGCAGCCAAGCGAACACGAGAGCCAAAAACATTCAGTACTTC,CASSQANTRAKNIQYF,-,TRBJ2-4,TRBV4-3,-
TGTGCCAGCAGTTTATCTAAGGGTCCCTACGAGCAGTACTTC,CASSLSKGPYEQYF,-,TRBJ2-7,TRBV27,-
TGCGCCGGCAGCTTGGATGGCGGGGGGAGCTACAATGAGCAGTACTTC,CAGSLDGGGSYNEQYF,TRBD2,TRBJ2-7,TRBV5-1,-
TGTGCCAGCAGCGCAACAGGCGTCCAAGAGACCCAGTACTTC,CASSATGVQETQYF,-,TRBJ2-5,TRBV9,few